The clone carrying this TCR beta chain was recorded a few times. The antigen remains undetermined. The V and J ends lost 10 bases and 6 bases respectively, with 14 bases between them. The V gene's germline CDR1 is ENHRY and CDR2 SYGVKD. This CDR3 contains 12 residues. The entry originates in a study of T cells after yellow fever vaccination. About the research overall: Some fractions had low cell numbers, and these were prepared with SMART-Seq v4 Ultra Low Input.

Findings of the study overall: Booster samples showed a return of most primary-vaccination clones (around 95% CD4, around 85% CD8). Just a small share of clonotypes turned up in the CD4 compartment as well as the CD8 compartment.

TCRdb re-called the 5' RACE reads through MiXCR, storing one row per CDR3 protein. The sample has 300,000 to 400,000 distinct CDR3 sequences; 8.7% are singletons. The chain couples TRBV10-3 to TRBJ2-3; no definite D call. The sequence derives from a man between 18 and 29 years old who received the YFV17D yellow fever vaccine. Sequenced here: PBMCs, sampled on the day of the first yellow fever vaccination. The CDR3 spells CATGPSRDTQYF. Written as DNA, the CDR3 is TGTGCCACCGGACCGTCCCGGGATACGCAGTATTTT.